This T cell receptor (beta chain) came from a study of blood T cells in healthy people across ages. Note on this clonotype: What it binds is unknown. A much more abundant neighbour one base away suggests this may be a read error.

Study-wide points: Older individuals had lower TCR beta diversity per million T cells (the decline was roughly linear).

The use of a sample-barcoded 5' primer and a J-beta primer mix characterized a second PCR of about 7 to 12 cycles. In TCRdb, the 5' RACE reads were re-called with MiXCR into one record per CDR3 protein. The data show about 650,000 distinct CDR3 sequences, about a third seen once. The CDR3 totals 16 residues. From germline, CDR1 is SNHLY and CDR2 FYNNEI. The sequenced sample was blood. The clonotype was recovered from a woman at least 80 years old in good health. The chain recombines TRBV2 with TRBJ2-4; D uncertain. The DNA end is more similar to TRBJ2-5, so the J call may be wrong. The CDR3 sequence: CASSEAAGSLGKTQYF. CDR3 coding DNA: TGTGCCAGCAGTGAAGCGGCAGGATCCCTTGGGAAGACCCAGTACTTC.